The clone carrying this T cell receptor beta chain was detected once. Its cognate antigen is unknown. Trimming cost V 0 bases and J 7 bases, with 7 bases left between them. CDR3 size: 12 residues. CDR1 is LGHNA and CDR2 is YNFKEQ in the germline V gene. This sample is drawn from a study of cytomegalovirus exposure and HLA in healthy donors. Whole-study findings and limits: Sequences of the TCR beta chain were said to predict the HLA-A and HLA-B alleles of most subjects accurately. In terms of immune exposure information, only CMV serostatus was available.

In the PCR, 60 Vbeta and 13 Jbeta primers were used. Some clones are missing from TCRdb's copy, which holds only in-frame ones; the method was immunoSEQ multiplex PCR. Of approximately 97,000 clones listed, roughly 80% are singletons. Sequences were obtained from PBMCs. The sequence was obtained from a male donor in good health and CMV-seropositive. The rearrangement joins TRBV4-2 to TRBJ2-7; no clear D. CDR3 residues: CASSQDNREQYF. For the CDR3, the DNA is TGTGCCAGCAGCCAAGATAACAGAGAGCAGTACTTC.